The 29 T cell receptor beta chains presented below share a single source sample, sequenced in a study of tumor-infiltrating lymphocytes in oesophageal squamous cell carcinoma. TCRdb re-derived calls from the PCR reads in MiXCR, one entry per CDR3 protein. There are about 15,000 distinct CDR3 sequences in the sample; around 51% occur only once, and approximately 40% lies in the top ten. Sequenced material: esophageal tumor tissue. Receptors originate from a female donor with esophageal squamous cell carcinoma.

V usage is TRBV7-2 and J usage is TRBJ2-5; TRBD2 aligns across 12 bases. The J call may be incorrect, as the DNA end agrees better with TRBJ2-1. Germline V gene lookup returns CDR1 SGHTA and CDR2 FQGNSA. This CDR3 has 16 amino acids. CDR3 sequence reads: CASSWTSGNLYNEQFF. DNA for the CDR3: TGTGCCAGCAGCTGGACTAGCGGGAACCTATACAATGAGCAGTTCTTC.

The chain carries TRBV11-2 and TRBJ2-1; tentatively, D is TRBD2 (5 bases). The DNA end lines up better with TRBJ2-7; the J call may be wrong. The CDR3 consists of 17 residues. Germline-derived CDR1 and CDR2 are SGHAT and FQNNGV. The CDR3 region is CASSLDLGAGVTREQYF. For the CDR3, the DNA is TGTGCCAGCAGCTTAGATCTTGGAGCTGGGGTTACTAGGGAGCAGTACTTC.

J is TRBJ2-4 and V is TRBV6-6; 11 bases map to TRBD1. CDR1 and CDR2 from the germline V gene are MNHNY and SVGAGI (reference sequence). J gave up 9 bases and V 7 bases, and 8 bases lay outside the gene matches. The CDR3 is 14 amino acids. Here the CDR3 DNA reads TGTGCCAGCATTAAGGACAGGGGGCCTAGCATTCAGTACTTC. Translation: CASIKDRGPSIQYF.

V and J are TRBV10-2 and TRBJ1-4, with 7 positions matching TRBD1. Germline V gives CDR1 WSHSY, CDR2 SAAADI. Trimming cost V 6 bases and J 0 bases; bases outside gene matches: 1. The CDR3 has 14 residues. CDR3 sequence: CASSGQATNEKLFF. In DNA, the CDR3 is TGCGCCAGCAGCGGACAGGCAACTAATGAAAAACTGTTTTTT.

This clonotype occurred many times. V is TRBV2 and J is TRBJ2-5; D remains ambiguous. V was clipped by 6 bases and J by 4 bases, with 9 bases between them. The CDR3 runs 12 residues. Per germline, CDR1 SNHLY and CDR2 FYNNEI. This chain's CDR3 is CASSLVGETQYF. The CDR3 DNA reads TGTGCCAGCAGCCTAGTGGGAGAGACCCAGTACTTC.

The CDR3 bases are TGTGCCAGCAGCTTGATTTACCCGACTAATGAAAAACTGTTTTTT. Its protein product is CASSLIYPTNEKLFF. V and J are TRBV7-2 and TRBJ1-4; D ambiguous. The CDR3 consists of 15 residues. Germline values: CDR1 SGHTA, CDR2 FQGNSA. Between the trimmed V and J ends, which lost 3 bases and 2 bases, there was a span of 10 bases. Together with reference TRBV7-2 and TRBJ1-4, the CDR3 gives the full variable domain: GAGVSQSPSNKVTEKGKDVELRCDPISGHTALYWYRQSLGQGLEFLIYFQGNSAPDKSGLPSDRFSAERTGGSVSTLTIQRTQQEDSAVYLCASSLIYPTNEKLFFGSGTQLSVL.

The chain has TRBV11-3 and TRBJ2-3; 14 bases are shared with TRBD2. TRBJ2-1 matches the DNA end more closely, so the J call is doubtful. The CDR3 covers 15 residues. CDR1 is SGHNT and CDR2 is YENEEA in the germline V gene. CDR3 coding DNA: TGTGCCAGCAGCTCCGGACTAGCGGGAGGAAATGAGCAGTTCTTC. Amino acid sequence: CASSSGLAGGNEQFF.

This chain connects TRBV5-6 to TRBJ2-1; no definite D call. The CDR3 contains 16 residues. V lost 0 bases and J lost 2, with 12 bases in between. Germline CDR1 and CDR2: SGHDT and YYEEEE. The CDR3 loop reads CASSLGFLVPYNEQFF. CDR3 coding DNA: TGTGCCAGCAGCTTGGGGTTCCTAGTCCCCTACAATGAGCAGTTCTTC.

In this sample, this clonotype turned up many times. The chain combines TRBV28 with TRBJ1-4; 8 positions match TRBD1. The length of the CDR3 is 15 residues. CDR1 is MDHEN, CDR2 SYDVKM, per germline. Losses at the gene ends were 0 bases for V and 11 bases for J; bases not matched to a gene: 8. The CDR3 here is CASSLWGTGGAKLFF. CDR3 nucleotides: TGTGCCAGCAGTTTATGGGGAACAGGGGGAGCGAAACTGTTTTTT.

Concerning this clonotype itself: A much larger clone is a single base away; this may be a read error. The gene calls are TRBV2 and TRBJ2-7; tentative D call: TRBD1 (6 bases). Germline values: CDR1 SNHLY, CDR2 FYNNEI. The CDR3 consists of 14 residues. V dropped 5 bases and J dropped 7 bases, with 18 bases sitting between them. The CDR3 region is CASSRQASLNEQYF. DNA for the CDR3: TGTGCCAGCAGTCGACAGGCATCCCTCAATGAGCAGTACTTC. The whole variable domain, remainder taken from reference TRBV2 and TRBJ2-7, is EPEVTQTPSHQVTQMGQEVILRCVPISNHLYFYWYRQILGQKVEFLVSFYNNEISEKSEIFDDQFSVERPDGSNFTLKIRSTKLEDSAMYFCASSRQASLNEQYFGPGTRLTVT.

This clonotype was seen just once. The chain uses TRBV7-2 and TRBJ2-7; D might be TRBD2 (5 bases). Germline CDR1 is SGHTA and CDR2 is FQGNSA. The V end lost 7 bases, the J end lost 7 bases, and 23 bases lay between the germline ends. The CDR3 runs 15 residues. The CDR3, as DNA: TGTGCCAGCACCTCCACCGGGAACACCTACAATGAGCAGTACTTC. This gives the protein CASTSTGNTYNEQYF.

The gene calls are TRBV11-2 and TRBJ2-1, with 7 bases identical to TRBD1. Losses at the gene ends were 7 bases for V and 4 bases for J; bases not matched to a gene: 4. Looked up from germline, CDR1 is SGHAT and CDR2 is FQNNGV. The CDR3 sequence is 13 residues long. DNA of the CDR3: TGTGCCAGCAAGTGGGACAGATACAATGAGCAGTTCTTC. As protein: CASKWDRYNEQFF.

CDR3 nucleotide sequence: TGTGCCAGCAGCCCTTATATCGACGCAAATACGCAGTATTTT. Its protein product is CASSPYIDANTQYF. V gene TRBV7-6 combines with J gene TRBJ2-3; D not certain. Trimming removed 5 bases from V and 7 bases from J, with 16 bases in between. Germline CDR1 reads SGHVS; CDR2 reads FNYEAQ. The CDR3 sequence is 14 residues long.

This clonotype showed up just a few times. The chain has TRBV2 and TRBJ2-3; D call uncertain. Per germline, CDR1 SNHLY and CDR2 FYNNEI. The V and J ends lost 7 bases and 0 bases respectively, with 11 bases between them. CDR3 size: 14 residues. CDR3: CASKGRSSTDTQYF. CDR3 DNA sequence: TGTGCCAGCAAGGGTCGTTCTAGCACAGATACGCAGTATTTT.

The CDR3 DNA sequence: TGTGCCAGCAGCCCTCTGAGCTCAGATACGCAGTATTTT. Its protein product is CASSPLSSDTQYF. The chain has TRBV12-3 or TRBV12-4 and TRBJ2-3; the D is unclear. V dropped 6 bases and J dropped 4 bases, with 11 bases sitting between them. This CDR3 is 13 amino acids long.

V usage is TRBV11-2 and J usage is TRBJ2-2; no clear D. This CDR3 has 16 residues. Germline lookup yields CDR1 SGHAT and CDR2 FQNNGV. V was shortened by 4 bases and J by 1 base, with 13 bases between the two germline ends. The CDR3 DNA reads TGTGCCAGCAGCTCTTACGACTTCTTGAACACCGGGGAGCTGTTTTTT. It yields the protein CASSSYDFLNTGELFF.

The rearrangement uses TRBV12-3 or TRBV12-4 and TRBJ2-5, with TRBD2 identical over 9 bases. This CDR3 region has 13 residues. V gave up 6 bases and J gave up 4 bases; unmatched junction bases: 3. The CDR3 loop reads CASSLAGRETQYF. The CDR3 DNA is TGTGCCAGCAGCCTAGCGGGAAGAGAGACCCAGTACTTC.

This chain links TRBV28 with TRBJ2-3, with 7 bases fitting TRBD1. The assigned J gene may be wrong: the sequence end matches TRBJ1-1 better. This CDR3 region has 15 residues. Germline loops: CDR1 MDHEN, CDR2 SYDVKM. The CDR3 DNA is TGTGCCAGCAGTCCAGCAGGGGGGTTGAACACTGAAGCTTTCTTT. It yields the protein CASSPAGGLNTEAFF.

This clonotype is labeled medium-sized. The chain is built from TRBV7-9 and TRBJ1-4; maybe TRBD1 (6 bases). V was pared by 1 base and J by 0 bases, with 12 bases between. Germline V gives CDR1 SEHNR, CDR2 FQNEAQ (reference sequence). This CDR3 is 17 amino acids long. CDR3 in amino acids: CASSLGRQVATNEKLFF. The CDR3 nucleotides are TGTGCCAGCAGCTTAGGCCGACAGGTCGCAACTAATGAAAAACTGTTTTTT.

The chain joins TRBV10-3 to TRBJ2-1, with no clear D. There are 16 residues in the CDR3. Germline CDR1 ENHRY, CDR2 SYGVKD. The V end was cut by 4 bases, the J end by 3 bases, with 16 bases between. The CDR3 is CAISGGGPLNYNEQFF. Here the CDR3 DNA reads TGTGCCATCAGTGGTGGCGGACCATTAAACTACAATGAGCAGTTCTTC.

This clonotype has a single count. The chain joins TRBV7-4 to TRBJ2-5, with TRBD2 matching over 9 bases. V shed 5 bases, J shed 4 bases, and the junction held 2 bases outside the gene matches. The CDR3 loop spans 13 amino acids. The germline CDR1 and CDR2 sequences are SGHVT and SQSDAQ. The CDR3, as DNA: TGTGCCAGCAGCGCGGGAGGGCGAGAGACCCAGTACTTC. Translated: CASSAGGRETQYF.

This clonotype was observed a few times. V and J are TRBV7-8 and TRBJ2-1; 12 bases fit TRBD2. From germline, CDR1 is SGHVS and CDR2 FQNEAQ. V lost 3 bases and J lost 10; bases outside the gene matches: 7. There are 15 residues in the CDR3. The CDR3 sequence is CASSFRLAGADEQFF. Written as DNA, the CDR3 is TGTGCCAGCAGCTTCCGACTAGCGGGAGCGGACGAGCAGTTCTTC.

The chain links TRBV6-1 to TRBJ2-5, with D perhaps matching TRBD1 or TRBD2 (5 bases each). CDR1 MNHNS and CDR2 SASEGT come from the germline V gene. CDR3 length equals 13 residues. V shed 2 bases and J shed 5 bases, with 9 bases lying between them. CDR3 sequence: CASSERDRETQYF. CDR3 DNA sequence: TGTGCCAGCAGTGAAAGGGACCGGGAGACCCAGTACTTC.

This sequence joins TRBV7-6 and TRBJ2-7; TRBD1 matches 8 bases. V lost 2 bases and J lost 2; bases outside the gene matches: 2. This CDR3 spans 14 amino acids. The germline gives CDR1 SGHVS, CDR2 FNYEAQ. The DNA of the CDR3 is TGTGCCAGCAGCTTATTACAGGGGGCCTACGAGCAGTACTTC. Translation gives CASSLLQGAYEQYF.

The chain recombines TRBV6-6 with TRBJ1-2; perhaps TRBD1 as D (6 bases). From germline, CDR1 is MNHNY and CDR2 SVGAGI (reference sequence). Deletions cut 5 bases from V and 4 bases from J, with 14 bases between. The CDR3 extends over 14 amino acids. CDR3 DNA: TGTGCCAGCAGTGGGGGGCGCGATGGCTATGGCTACACCTTC. This gives the protein CASSGGRDGYGYTF.

This sequence joins TRBV5-5 and TRBJ2-4, with 9 bases that match TRBD2. The CDR3 loop spans 17 amino acids. J was trimmed by 2 bases and V by 0 bases; bases with no gene match: 6. Germline values: CDR1 SGHKS, CDR2 YYEKEE (reference sequence). CDR3 protein: CASSLGAGGLSKNIQYF. The CDR3 bases are TGTGCCAGCAGCTTGGGAGCGGGAGGTCTCTCCAAAAACATTCAGTACTTC.

The chain carries TRBV10-3 and TRBJ2-4, with TRBD1 as a possible D gene (5 bases). The DNA end lines up better with TRBJ2-7; the J call may be wrong. In germline, CDR1 is ENHRY, CDR2 SYGVKD. This CDR3 is built from 16 residues. The CDR3 spells CAISEVSGRNPYEQYF. In nucleotides, the CDR3 is TGTGCCATCAGTGAGGTTTCAGGGCGGAACCCGTACGAGCAGTACTTC.

This clonotype has more than one count but fewer than ten. The V call is TRBV7-2, the J call TRBJ2-7; D unclear. Germline assignment: CDR1 SGHTA and CDR2 FQGNSA. Trimming pared 1 base from V and 1 base from J, leaving 5 bases between. The CDR3 totals 13 residues. CDR3 amino acids: CASSLELSYEQYF. The CDR3 nucleotides read TGTGCCAGCAGCTTAGAGTTATCCTACGAGCAGTACTTC.

This chain links TRBV6-1 with TRBJ2-4; TRBD1 agrees at 8 bases. Near its end, the DNA agrees better with TRBJ2-1, so the J call may be wrong. Germline V gene sequence: CDR1 MNHNS, CDR2 SASEGT. The CDR3 is 15 amino acids. The CDR3 DNA reads as TGTGCCAGCAATTCCGGACAGGGCCCTTACAATGAGCAGTTCTTC. Translating gives CASNSGQGPYNEQFF.